What follows is one T cell receptor (beta chain) and its context. V lost 6 bases, J lost 3 bases, and 11 bases lay in between. Germline V CDR1 and CDR2: MNHEY, SVGAGI. The CDR3 runs 13 residues. These data come from a study of TIL therapy for anti-PD-1-resistant metastatic lung cancer. Time point given: pre-treatment sample, taken before nivolumab and TIL therapy. The libraries were made with immunoSEQ v3. Sequencing depth was 2 million to 2.5 million read pairs for survey level, roughly 4.5-6 million for deep. The protocol was immunoSEQ multiplex PCR, while the TCRdb copy is restricted to in-frame clones and leaves out a portion. In the table there are tens of thousands of clones, more than 75% of which are singletons.

Source: blood, taken at baseline. This sequence was found in a person between 30 and 80 years old with non-small cell lung cancer. The chain carries TRBV6-5 and TRBJ1-2; D perhaps matches TRBD1 (6 bases). The chain's CDR3 is CASRIGQYYGYTF. CDR3 in DNA: TGTGCCAGCAGGATTGGACAGTACTATGGCTACACCTTC.